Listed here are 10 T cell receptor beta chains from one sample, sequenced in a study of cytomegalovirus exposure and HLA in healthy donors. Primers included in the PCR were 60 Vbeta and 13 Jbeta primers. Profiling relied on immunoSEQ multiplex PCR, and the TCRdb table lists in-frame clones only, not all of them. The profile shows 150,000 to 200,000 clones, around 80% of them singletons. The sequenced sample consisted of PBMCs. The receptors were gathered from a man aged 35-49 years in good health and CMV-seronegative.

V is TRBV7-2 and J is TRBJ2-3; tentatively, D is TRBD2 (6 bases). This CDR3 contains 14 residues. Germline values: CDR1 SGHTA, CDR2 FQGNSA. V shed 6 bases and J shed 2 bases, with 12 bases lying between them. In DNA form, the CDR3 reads TGTGCCAGCAGATCACTAGCTTTCACAGATACGCAGTATTTT. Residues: CASRSLAFTDTQYF. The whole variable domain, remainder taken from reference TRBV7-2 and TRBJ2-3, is GAGVSQSPSNKVTEKGKDVELRCDPISGHTALYWYRQSLGQGLEFLIYFQGNSAPDKSGLPSDRFSAERTGGSVSTLTIQRTQQEDSAVYLCASRSLAFTDTQYFGPGTRLTVL.

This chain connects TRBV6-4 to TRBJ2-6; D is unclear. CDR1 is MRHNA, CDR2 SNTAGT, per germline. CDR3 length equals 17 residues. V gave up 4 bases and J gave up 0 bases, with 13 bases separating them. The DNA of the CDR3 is TGTGCCAGCAGTGTCCTCCCCGGCGGCTCTGGGGCCAACGTCCTGACTTTC. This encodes CASSVLPGGSGANVLTF.

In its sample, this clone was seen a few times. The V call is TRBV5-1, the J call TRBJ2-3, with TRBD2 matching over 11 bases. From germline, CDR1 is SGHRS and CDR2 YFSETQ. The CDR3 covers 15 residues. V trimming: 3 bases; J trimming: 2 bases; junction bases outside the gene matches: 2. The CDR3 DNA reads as TGCGCCAGCAGCTCGACTAGCGGGATCACAGATACGCAGTATTTT. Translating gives CASSSTSGITDTQYF.

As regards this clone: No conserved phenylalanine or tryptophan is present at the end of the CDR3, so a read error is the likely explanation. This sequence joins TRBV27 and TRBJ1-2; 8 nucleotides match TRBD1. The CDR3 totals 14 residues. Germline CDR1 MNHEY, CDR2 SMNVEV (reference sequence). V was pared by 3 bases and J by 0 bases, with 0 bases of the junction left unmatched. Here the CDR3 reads CASSLDRANYGYTL. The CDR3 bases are TGTGCCAGCAGTTTGGACAGGGCTAACTATGGCTACACCCTC.

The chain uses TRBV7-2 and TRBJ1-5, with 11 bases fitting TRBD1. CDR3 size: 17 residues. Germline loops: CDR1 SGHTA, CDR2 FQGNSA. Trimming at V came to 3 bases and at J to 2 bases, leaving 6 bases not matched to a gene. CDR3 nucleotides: TGTGCCAGCAGCTTTGGACAGGGGGCTTACGGCAATCAGCCCCAGCATTTT. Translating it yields CASSFGQGAYGNQPQHF.

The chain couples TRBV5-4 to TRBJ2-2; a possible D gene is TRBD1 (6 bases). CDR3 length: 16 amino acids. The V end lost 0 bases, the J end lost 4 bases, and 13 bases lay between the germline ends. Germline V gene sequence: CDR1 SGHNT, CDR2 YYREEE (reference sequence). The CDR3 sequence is CASSLGVTGRTGELFF. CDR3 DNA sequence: TGTGCCAGCAGCTTGGGTGTCACAGGGCGCACCGGGGAGCTGTTTTTT.

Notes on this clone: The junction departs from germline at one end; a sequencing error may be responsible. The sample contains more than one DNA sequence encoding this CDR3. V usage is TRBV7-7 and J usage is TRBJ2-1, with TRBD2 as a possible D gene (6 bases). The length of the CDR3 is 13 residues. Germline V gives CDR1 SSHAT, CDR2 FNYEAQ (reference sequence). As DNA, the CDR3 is TGTGCTAGCAGCTCCGGGACTTACAATGAGCAGTTCTTC. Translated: CASSSGTYNEQFF.

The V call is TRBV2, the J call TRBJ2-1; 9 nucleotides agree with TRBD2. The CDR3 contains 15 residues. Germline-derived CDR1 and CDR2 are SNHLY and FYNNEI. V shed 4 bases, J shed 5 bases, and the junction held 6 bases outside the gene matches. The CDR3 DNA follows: TGTGCCAGCAGTGGCCTAGCGGGGCGAGACAATGAGCAGTTCTTC. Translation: CASSGLAGRDNEQFF.

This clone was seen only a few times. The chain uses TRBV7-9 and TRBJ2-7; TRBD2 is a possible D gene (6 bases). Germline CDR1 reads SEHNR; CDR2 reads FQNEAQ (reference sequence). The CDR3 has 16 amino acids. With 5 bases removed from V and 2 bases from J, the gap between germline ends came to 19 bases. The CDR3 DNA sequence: TGTGCCAGCAGCCGGTGGCTAGCACCTAGCGCCTACGAGCAGTACTTC. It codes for CASSRWLAPSAYEQYF.

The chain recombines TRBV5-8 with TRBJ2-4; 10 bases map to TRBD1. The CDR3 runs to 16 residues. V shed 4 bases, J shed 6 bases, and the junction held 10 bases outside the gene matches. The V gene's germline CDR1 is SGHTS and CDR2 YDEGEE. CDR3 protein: CASSDDRGRGRNIQYF. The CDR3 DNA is TGTGCCAGCAGCGACGACAGGGGGCGCGGGAGAAACATTCAGTACTTC.